This TCR beta chain is from a study of metastatic and nonmetastatic thyroid tumors. Whole-study context: Comparison of repertoires was carried out across blood and tumor or nodule tissue from malignant and benign thyroid patients. Notes on the study in general: TCR beta diversity was reportedly significantly higher in malignant thyroid tumors than benign nodules, in blood and tumor.

J gave up 3 bases and V 3 bases, and 6 bases lay outside the gene matches. This CDR3 comprises 15 residues. Germline V gene data show CDR1 as SGHKS and CDR2 as YYEKEE (reference sequence). This clone is classed as medium-sized. The antigen is not known. TCRdb reassembled clones from the PCR reads with MiXCR. The data contain 9,900 or so clones, more than 25% of them seen just once; the ten biggest clones take up less than 20%. No treatment of any kind had been given to any patient before thyroid surgery. The genes are TRBV5-5 and TRBJ2-7; 10 positions match TRBD2. Sequenced: tumor tissue. The clonotype was recovered from a female donor with papillary thyroid cancer or a benign thyroid nodule (not recorded which). Some clones in this sample may be carry-over from other donors' samples. The CDR3 DNA reads as TGTGCCAGCAGCTCCGGGACTAGCGCTTACTACGAGCAGTACTTC. Encoded protein: CASSSGTSAYYEQYF.